Detailed here is one T cell receptor (beta chain). The target antigen is unknown. One entry per CDR3 protein results from TCRdb running MiXCR on the reads. The table records hundreds of thousands of distinct CDR3 sequences, under 20% of them present only once. These data are taken from a study of T cell repertoires in cytomegalovirus infection. Study context: Carrying CMV and the relevant HLA type showed in public TCR beta signatures.

V dropped 1 base and J dropped 4 bases, with 9 bases sitting between them. Germline loops: CDR1 KGHSH, CDR2 LQKENI. The CDR3 sequence is 14 residues long. Study conclusions and caveats: Ex vivo, HLA-C-restricted CMV-specific TCR beta clonotypes prevailed over the rest of the response. Cumulative public TCR beta family frequency identified carriers of CMV plus the relevant HLA.

The TCR comes from a human donor in good health (CMV status not recorded). Some clones in this sample may be carry-over from other donors' samples. Sequencing was carried out using PBMCs. This chain joins TRBV18 and TRBJ2-3; D is unclear. DNA for the CDR3: TGTGCCAGCTCACCACACCCGCCCCCAGATACGCAGTATTTT. This gives the protein CASSPHPPPDTQYF.